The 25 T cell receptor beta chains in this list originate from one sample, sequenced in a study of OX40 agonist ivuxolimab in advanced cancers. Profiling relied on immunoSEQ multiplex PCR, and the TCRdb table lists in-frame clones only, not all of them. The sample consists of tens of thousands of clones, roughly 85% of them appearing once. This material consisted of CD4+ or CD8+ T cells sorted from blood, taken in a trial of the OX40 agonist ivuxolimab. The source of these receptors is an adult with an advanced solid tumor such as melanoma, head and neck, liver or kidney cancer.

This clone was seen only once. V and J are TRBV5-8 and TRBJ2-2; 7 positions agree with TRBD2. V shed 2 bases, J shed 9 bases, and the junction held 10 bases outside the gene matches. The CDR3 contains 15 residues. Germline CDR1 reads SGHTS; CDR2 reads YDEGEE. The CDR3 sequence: CASSFAGGVNRELFF. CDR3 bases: TGTGCCAGCAGCTTCGCTGGGGGGGTAAACCGGGAGCTGTTTTTT.

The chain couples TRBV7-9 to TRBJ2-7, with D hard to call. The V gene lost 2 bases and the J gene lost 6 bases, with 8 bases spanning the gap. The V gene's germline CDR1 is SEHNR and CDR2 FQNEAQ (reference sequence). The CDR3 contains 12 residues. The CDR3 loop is CASSLPLSEQYF. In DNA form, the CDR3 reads TGTGCCAGCAGCTTACCCCTCTCCGAGCAGTACTTC.

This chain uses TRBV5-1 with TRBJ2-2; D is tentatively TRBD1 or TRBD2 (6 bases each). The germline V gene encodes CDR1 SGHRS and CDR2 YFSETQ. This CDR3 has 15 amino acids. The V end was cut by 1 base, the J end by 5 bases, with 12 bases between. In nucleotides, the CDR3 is TGCGCCAGCAGCTTGCGTGGGGGGCCAACCGGGGAGCTGTTTTTT. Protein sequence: CASSLRGGPTGELFF.

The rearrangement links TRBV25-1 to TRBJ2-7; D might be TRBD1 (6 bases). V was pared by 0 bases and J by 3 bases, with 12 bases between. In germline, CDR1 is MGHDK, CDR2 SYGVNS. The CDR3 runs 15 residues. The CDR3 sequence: CASSEYTGTSYEQYF. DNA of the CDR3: TGTGCCAGCAGTGAATACACAGGGACAAGCTACGAGCAGTACTTC.

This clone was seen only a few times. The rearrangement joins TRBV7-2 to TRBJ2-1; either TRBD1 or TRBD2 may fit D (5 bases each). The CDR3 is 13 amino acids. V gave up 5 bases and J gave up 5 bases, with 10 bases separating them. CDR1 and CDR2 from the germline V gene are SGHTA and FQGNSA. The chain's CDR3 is CASSKGTDNEQFF. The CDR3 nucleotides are TGTGCCAGCAGCAAGGGGACGGACAATGAGCAGTTCTTC. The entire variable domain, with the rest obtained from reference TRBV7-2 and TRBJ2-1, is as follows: GAGVSQSPSNKVTEKGKDVELRCDPISGHTALYWYRQSLGQGLEFLIYFQGNSAPDKSGLPSDRFSAERTGGSVSTLTIQRTQQEDSAVYLCASSKGTDNEQFFGPGTRLTVL.

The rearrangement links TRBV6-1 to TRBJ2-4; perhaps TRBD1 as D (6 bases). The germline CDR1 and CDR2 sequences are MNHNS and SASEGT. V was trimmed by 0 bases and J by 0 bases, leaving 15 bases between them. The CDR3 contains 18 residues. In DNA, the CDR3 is TGTGCCAGCAGTGAAGCGGTTGCTACAGGGTTAGCCAAAAACATTCAGTACTTC. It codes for CASSEAVATGLAKNIQYF.

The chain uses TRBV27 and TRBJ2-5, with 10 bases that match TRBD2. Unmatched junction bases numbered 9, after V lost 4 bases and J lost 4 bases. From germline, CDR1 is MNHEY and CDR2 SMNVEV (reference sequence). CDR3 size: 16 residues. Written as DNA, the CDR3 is TGTGCCAGCAGTTCGACTAGCGGGTTCCCCGGAGAGACCCAGTACTTC. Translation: CASSSTSGFPGETQYF.

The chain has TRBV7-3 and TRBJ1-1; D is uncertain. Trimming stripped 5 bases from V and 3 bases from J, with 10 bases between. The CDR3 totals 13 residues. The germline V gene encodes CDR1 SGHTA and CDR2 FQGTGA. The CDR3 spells CASSRQSDTEAFF. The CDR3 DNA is TGTGCCAGCAGCCGACAATCCGACACTGAAGCTTTCTTT.

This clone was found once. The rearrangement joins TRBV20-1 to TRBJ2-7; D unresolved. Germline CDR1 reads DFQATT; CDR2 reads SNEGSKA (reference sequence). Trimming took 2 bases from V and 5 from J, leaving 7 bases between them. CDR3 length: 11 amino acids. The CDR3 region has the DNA TGCAGTGCTAGACGGCAGAACGAGCAGTACTTC. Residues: CSARRQNEQYF.

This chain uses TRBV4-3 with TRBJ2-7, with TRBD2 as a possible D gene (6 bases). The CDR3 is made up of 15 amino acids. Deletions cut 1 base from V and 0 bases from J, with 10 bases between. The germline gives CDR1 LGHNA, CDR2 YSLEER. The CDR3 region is CASSQAWGLSYEQYF. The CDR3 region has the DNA TGCGCCAGCAGCCAAGCCTGGGGACTCTCCTACGAGCAGTACTTC.

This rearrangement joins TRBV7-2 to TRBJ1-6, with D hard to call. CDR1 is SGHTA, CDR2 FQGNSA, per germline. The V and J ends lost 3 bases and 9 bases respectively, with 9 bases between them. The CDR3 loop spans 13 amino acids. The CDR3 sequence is CASSFREISPLHF. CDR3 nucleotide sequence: TGTGCCAGCAGCTTCCGCGAAATTTCACCCCTCCACTTT.

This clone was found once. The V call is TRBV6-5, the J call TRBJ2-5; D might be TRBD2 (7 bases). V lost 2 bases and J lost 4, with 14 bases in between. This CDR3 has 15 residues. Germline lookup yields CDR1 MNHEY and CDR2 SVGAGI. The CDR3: CASSYEGGRGETQYF. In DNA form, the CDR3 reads TGTGCCAGCAGTTACGAGGGGGGGCGAGGAGAGACCCAGTACTTC.

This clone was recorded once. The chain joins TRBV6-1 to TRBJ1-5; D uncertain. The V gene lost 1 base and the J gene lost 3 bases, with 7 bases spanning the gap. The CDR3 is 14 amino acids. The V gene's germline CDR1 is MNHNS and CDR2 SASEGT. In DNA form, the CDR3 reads TGTGCCAGCAGTGAAGGGGTGATCAATCAGCCCCAGCATTTT. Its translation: CASSEGVINQPQHF.

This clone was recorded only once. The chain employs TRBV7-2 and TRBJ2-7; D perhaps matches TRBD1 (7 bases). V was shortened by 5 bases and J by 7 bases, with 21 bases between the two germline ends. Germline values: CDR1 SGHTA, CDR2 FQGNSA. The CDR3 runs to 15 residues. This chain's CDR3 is CASSPDGGRGREQYF. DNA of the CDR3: TGTGCCAGCAGCCCCGACGGTGGCAGGGGGAGGGAGCAGTACTTC.

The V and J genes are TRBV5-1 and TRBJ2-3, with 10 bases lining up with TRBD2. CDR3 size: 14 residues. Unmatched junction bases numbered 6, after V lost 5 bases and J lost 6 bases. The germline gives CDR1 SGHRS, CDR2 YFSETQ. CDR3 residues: CASSSSGGPDTQYF. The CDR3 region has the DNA TGCGCCAGCAGTAGTAGCGGGGGGCCCGATACGCAGTATTTT.

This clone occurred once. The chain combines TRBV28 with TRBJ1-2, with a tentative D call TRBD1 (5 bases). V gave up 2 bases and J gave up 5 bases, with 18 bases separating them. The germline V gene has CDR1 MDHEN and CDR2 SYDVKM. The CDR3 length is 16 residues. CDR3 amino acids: CASSLNGAGGMYGYTF. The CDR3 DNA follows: TGTGCCAGCAGTTTAAACGGGGCAGGAGGGATGTATGGCTACACCTTC.

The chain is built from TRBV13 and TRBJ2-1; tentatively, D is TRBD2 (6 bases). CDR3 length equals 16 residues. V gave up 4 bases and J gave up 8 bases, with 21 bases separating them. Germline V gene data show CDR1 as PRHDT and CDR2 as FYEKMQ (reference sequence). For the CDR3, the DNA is TGTGCCAGCAGCTCCCCCTATCGCGGGGCCATTCATGAGCAGTTCTTC. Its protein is CASSSPYRGAIHEQFF.

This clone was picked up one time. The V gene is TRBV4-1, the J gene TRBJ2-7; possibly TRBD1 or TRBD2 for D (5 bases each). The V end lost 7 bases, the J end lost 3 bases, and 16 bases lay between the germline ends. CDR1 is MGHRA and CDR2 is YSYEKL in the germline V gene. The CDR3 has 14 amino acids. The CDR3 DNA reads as TGCGCCAGCATTCGGGGCGCCCGAATCTACGAGCAGTACTTC. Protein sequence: CASIRGARIYEQYF.

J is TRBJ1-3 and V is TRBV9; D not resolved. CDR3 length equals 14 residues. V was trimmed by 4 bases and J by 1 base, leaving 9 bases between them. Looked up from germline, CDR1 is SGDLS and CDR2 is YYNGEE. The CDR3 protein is CASSPRQSGNTIYF. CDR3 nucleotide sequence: TGTGCCAGCAGCCCCCGGCAGTCTGGAAACACCATATATTTT. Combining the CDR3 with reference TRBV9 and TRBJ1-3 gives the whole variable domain DSGVTQTPKHLITATGQRVTLRCSPRSGDLSVYWYQQSLDQGLQFLIQYYNGEERAKGNILERFSAQQFPDLHSELNLSSLELGDSALYFCASSPRQSGNTIYFGEGSWLTVV.

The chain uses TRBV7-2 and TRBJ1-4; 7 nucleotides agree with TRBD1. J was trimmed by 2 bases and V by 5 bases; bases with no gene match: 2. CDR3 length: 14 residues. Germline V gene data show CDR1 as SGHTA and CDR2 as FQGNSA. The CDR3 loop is CASSTQGTNEKLFF. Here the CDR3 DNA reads TGTGCCAGCAGCACACAGGGGACTAATGAAAAACTGTTTTTT.

The CDR3 region has the DNA TGTGCCACCAGCAGAGAGGGGGTTGGAGGCAATCAGCCCCAGCATTTT. This encodes CATSREGVGGNQPQHF. The rearrangement joins TRBV15 to TRBJ1-5, with a weak D call TRBD1 (5 bases). V was trimmed by 0 bases and J by 2 bases, leaving 11 bases between them. CDR1 and CDR2 from the germline V gene are LNHNV and YYDKDF (reference sequence). The CDR3 extends over 16 amino acids.

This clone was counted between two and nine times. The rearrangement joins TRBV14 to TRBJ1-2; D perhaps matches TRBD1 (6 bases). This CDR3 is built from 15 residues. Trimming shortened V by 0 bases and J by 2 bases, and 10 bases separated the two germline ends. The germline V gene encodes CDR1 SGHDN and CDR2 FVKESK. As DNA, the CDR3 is TGTGCCAGCAGCCAAGAGGGGGCAGGGAACTATGGCTACACCTTC. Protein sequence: CASSQEGAGNYGYTF. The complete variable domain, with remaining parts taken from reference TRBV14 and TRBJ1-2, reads EAGVTQFPSHSVIEKGQTVTLRCDPISGHDNLYWYRRVMGKEIKFLLHFVKESKQDESGMPNNRFLAERTGGTYSTLKVQPAELEDSGVYFCASSQEGAGNYGYTFGSGTRLTVV.

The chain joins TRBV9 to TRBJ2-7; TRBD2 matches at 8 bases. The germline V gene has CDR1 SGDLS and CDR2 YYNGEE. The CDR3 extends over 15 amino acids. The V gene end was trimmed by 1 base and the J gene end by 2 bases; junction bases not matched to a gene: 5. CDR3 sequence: CASSVLAGGTYEQYF. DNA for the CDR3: TGTGCCAGCAGCGTATTGGCGGGGGGCACCTACGAGCAGTACTTC.

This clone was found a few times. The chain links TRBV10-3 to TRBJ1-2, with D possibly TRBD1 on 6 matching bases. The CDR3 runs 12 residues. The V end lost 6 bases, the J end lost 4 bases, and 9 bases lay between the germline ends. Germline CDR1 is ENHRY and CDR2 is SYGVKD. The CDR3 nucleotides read TGTGCCATCAGCGAGGACAGCTATGGCTACACCTTC. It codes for CAISEDSYGYTF.

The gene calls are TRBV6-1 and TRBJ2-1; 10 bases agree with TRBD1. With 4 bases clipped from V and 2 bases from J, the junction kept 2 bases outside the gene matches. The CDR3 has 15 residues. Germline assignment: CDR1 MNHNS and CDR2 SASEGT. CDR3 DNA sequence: TGTGCCAGCAGTGTTGACAGGGGGCCCTACAATGAGCAGTTCTTC. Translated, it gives CASSVDRGPYNEQFF.